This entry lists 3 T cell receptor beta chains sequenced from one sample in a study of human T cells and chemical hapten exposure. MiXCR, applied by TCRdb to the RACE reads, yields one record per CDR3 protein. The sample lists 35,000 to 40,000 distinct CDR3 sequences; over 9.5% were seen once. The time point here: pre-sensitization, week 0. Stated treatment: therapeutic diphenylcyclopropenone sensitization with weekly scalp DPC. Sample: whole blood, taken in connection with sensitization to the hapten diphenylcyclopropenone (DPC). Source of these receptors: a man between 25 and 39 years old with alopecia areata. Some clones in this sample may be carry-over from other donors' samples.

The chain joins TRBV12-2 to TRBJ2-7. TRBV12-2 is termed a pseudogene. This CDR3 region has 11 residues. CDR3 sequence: CASRLAAEQYF. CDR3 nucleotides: TGTGCAAGTCGCTTAGCCGCCGAGCAGTACTTC.

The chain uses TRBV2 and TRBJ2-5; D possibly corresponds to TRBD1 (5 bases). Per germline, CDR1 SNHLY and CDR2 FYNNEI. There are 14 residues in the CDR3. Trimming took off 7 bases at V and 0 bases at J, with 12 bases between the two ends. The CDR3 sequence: CASNDRLYQETQYF. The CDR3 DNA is TGTGCCAGCAACGACAGACTCTACCAAGAGACCCAGTACTTC.

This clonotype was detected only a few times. The CDR3 loop is CASSFQNMNTEAFF. In DNA, the CDR3 is TGTGCCAGCAGTTTCCAGAACATGAACACTGAAGCTTTCTTT. The rearrangement joins TRBV28 to TRBJ1-1; D unresolved. Germline-derived CDR1 and CDR2 are MDHEN and SYDVKM. The CDR3 consists of 14 residues. Trimming shortened V by 3 bases and J by 0 bases, and 8 bases separated the two germline ends.